Sequencing of this TCR beta chain was carried out in a study of blood T cell repertoires in COVID-19. CDR3 length: 15 residues. Germline V gene lookup returns CDR1 LNHDA and CDR2 SQIVND (reference sequence). V lost 3 bases to trimming and J lost 7 bases; unmatched junction nucleotides: 8. Authors' processing steps: Reference gene primer amplification in the assay estimated nucleated cell counts. Clones were sequenced by immunoSEQ multiplex PCR, and TCRdb holds only the in-frame ones, with some missing. V, J and clone size are those of that table, while D and trimming were read from the DNA. The sample records about 280,000 clones, around 90% being singletons. This clone has just one count. Additional DNA sequences in this sample encode the identical CDR3. Living in 20 to 30 US areas, the participants were between roughly 18 and 89 years of age. Those designated as exposed participants met a COVID-19 case within 2 weeks before study entry.

The TCR comes from a man in his forties who had been exposed to COVID-19. This rearrangement joins TRBV19 to TRBJ2-1; TRBD2 agrees at 8 bases. The sample comprised PBMCs or T cells enriched from blood (not recorded which). CDR3 residues: CASSILAGGGNEQFF. CDR3 sequence (DNA): TGTGCCAGTAGTATTTTGGCGGGAGGCGGAAATGAGCAGTTCTTC.